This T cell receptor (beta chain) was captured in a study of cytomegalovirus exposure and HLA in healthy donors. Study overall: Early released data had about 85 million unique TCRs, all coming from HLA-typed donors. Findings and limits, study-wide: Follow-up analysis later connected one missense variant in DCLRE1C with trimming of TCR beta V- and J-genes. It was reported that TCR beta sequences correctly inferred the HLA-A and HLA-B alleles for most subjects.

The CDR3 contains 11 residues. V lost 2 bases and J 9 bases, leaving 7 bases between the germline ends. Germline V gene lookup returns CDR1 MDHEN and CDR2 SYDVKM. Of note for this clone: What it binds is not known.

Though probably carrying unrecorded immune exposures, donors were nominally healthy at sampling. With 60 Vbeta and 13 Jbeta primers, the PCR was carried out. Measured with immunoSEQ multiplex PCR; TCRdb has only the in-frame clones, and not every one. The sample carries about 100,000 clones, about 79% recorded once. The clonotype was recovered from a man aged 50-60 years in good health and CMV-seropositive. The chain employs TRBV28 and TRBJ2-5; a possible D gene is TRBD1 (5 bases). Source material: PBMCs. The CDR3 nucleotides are TGTGCCAGCAGTTTAGGGGCGGCCCAGTACTTC. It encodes CASSLGAAQYF.